The rows below give T cell receptor beta chains drawn from one sample of a study of blood T cell repertoires in COVID-19. Profiled with immunoSEQ multiplex PCR; TCRdb holds only in-frame clones, not every one. Of 80,000 to 90,000 clones in the sample, more than 60% are singletons; the top ten hold roughly 12%. The sample comprised peripheral blood. All receptors come from a man between 65 and 85 years old with acute or convalescent COVID-19. CDR3s include the opening cysteine and the closing phenylalanine or tryptophan. A D gene is named only where the DNA matches it firmly. Some rows have no size entry. The others give once, few or many, or a class for an expanded clone.

V,D,size,J,CDR3,DNA
TRBV19,TRBD1,NA,TRBJ1-1,CASSMTGRTEAFF,TGTGCCAGTAGTATGACAGGGAGGACTGAAGCTTTCTTT
TRBV5-4,TRBD2,NA,TRBJ2-2,CASSPGGASTGELFF,TGTGCCAGCAGCCCCGGGGGGGCATCCACCGGGGAGCTGTTTTTT
TRBV2,TRBD2,NA,TRBJ2-3,CASKKLAGVGDTQYF,TGTGCCAGCAAGAAACTAGCGGGGGTCGGAGATACGCAGTATTTT
TRBV11-2,TRBD1,NA,TRBJ1-6,CASSYGTGYNSPLHF,TGTGCCAGCAGCTACGGGACAGGGTATAATTCACCCCTCCACTTT
TRBV2,TRBD1,NA,TRBJ2-5,CASSRQGQETQYF,TGTGCCAGCAGTAGACAGGGACAAGAGACCCAGTACTTC
TRBV19,NA,NA,TRBJ2-1,CASHITGDNHNEQFF,TGTGCCAGTCACATAACGGGGGATAACCACAATGAGCAGTTCTTC
TRBV6-5,NA,NA,TRBJ2-2,CASSYSTGGELFF,TGTGCCAGCAGTTACTCTACAGGCGGGGAGCTGTTTTTT
TRBV2,NA,NA,TRBJ1-6,CASLQGRDSPLHF,TGTGCCAGTCTCCAGGGGAGGGATTCACCCCTCCACTTT
TRBV5-6,TRBD1,NA,TRBJ1-2,CASSFGTVVFGYTF,TGTGCCAGCAGCTTCGGGACAGTGGTCTTCGGCTACACCTTC
TRBV11-2,TRBD1,NA,TRBJ2-3,CASSYSGGATDTQYF,TGTGCCAGCAGCTATTCAGGGGGCGCGACAGATACGCAGTATTTT
TRBV18,TRBD1,NA,TRBJ1-2,CASSPWDRAYGYTF,TGTGCCAGCTCACCATGGGACAGGGCGTATGGCTACACCTTC
TRBV18,NA,NA,TRBJ2-7,CASSDSSYEQYF,TGTGCCAGCTCAGACAGCTCCTACGAGCAGTACTTC
TRBV24-1,NA,few,TRBJ2-5,CATSEPSRETQYF,TGTGCCACCAGTGAGCCTTCCAGGGAGACCCAGTACTTC
TRBV9,TRBD1,NA,TRBJ2-1,CASSGSGTGGSGEQFF,TGTGCCAGCAGCGGCTCCGGGACAGGGGGTTCGGGTGAGCAGTTCTTC
TRBV3-1/TRBV3-2,TRBD2,NA,TRBJ2-3,CASSSRGGAGREQYF,TGTGCCAGCAGCTCCCGCGGGGGGGCAGGCCGGGAGCAGTATTTT
TRBV11-3,NA,NA,TRBJ2-2,CASSYRDANTGELFF,TGTGCCAGCAGTTACAGGGATGCGAACACCGGGGAGCTGTTTTTT
TRBV5-8,TRBD1,NA,TRBJ1-2,CASSSGTGMDYGYTF,TGTGCCAGCAGCTCCGGGACAGGGATGGACTATGGCTACACCTTC
TRBV12-3/TRBV12-4,NA,NA,TRBJ1-6,CASSFERVSPLHF,TGTGCCAGCAGTTTTGAGAGGGTTTCACCCCTCCACTTT
TRBV19,TRBD2,NA,TRBJ2-2,CASSTGTSGGTGELFF,TGTGCCAGTAGTACCGGGACTAGCGGGGGCACCGGGGAGCTGTTTTTT
TRBV6-5,TRBD1,NA,TRBJ1-1,CASRQGFNTEAFF,TGTGCCAGCAGACAGGGGTTTAACACTGAAGCTTTCTTT
TRBV4-1,TRBD2,NA,TRBJ2-2,CASSQDERGGNTGELFF,TGCGCCAGCAGCCAAGATGAGCGGGGGGGAAACACCGGGGAGCTGTTTTTT
TRBV2,TRBD2,few,TRBJ2-5,CASSKYSGGRETQYF,TGTGCCAGCAGTAAATATAGCGGGGGTCGCGAGACCCAGTACTTC
TRBV7-9,TRBD1,NA,TRBJ1-2,CASSSRQGAFGYTF,TGTGCCAGCAGCTCCCGACAGGGGGCTTTTGGCTACACCTTC
TRBV7-9,TRBD1,NA,TRBJ2-5,CASRKTGIPQYF,TGTGCCAGCAGAAAGACAGGGATACCCCAGTACTTC
TRBV7-8,NA,NA,TRBJ2-2,CASSSRQNTGELFF,TGTGCCAGCAGCTCACGACAGAACACCGGGGAGCTGTTTTTT
TRBV5-1,NA,NA,TRBJ1-2,CASSTGQSNYGYTF,TGCGCCAGCAGCACCGGACAGTCAAACTATGGCTACACCTTC
TRBV19,NA,NA,TRBJ1-5,CASSIGSQRAIYSNQPQHF,TGTGCCAGTAGTATAGGGAGTCAACGAGCCATTTATAGCAATCAGCCCCAGCATTTT
TRBV15,TRBD1,NA,TRBJ2-2,CATSLTRTGGRKSGELFF,TGTGCCACCAGTCTTACCCGGACAGGGGGCCGGAAGAGCGGGGAGCTGTTTTTT
TRBV5-1,NA,NA,TRBJ1-6,CASSLEGQWNSPLHF,TGCGCCAGCAGCTTGGAGGGACAATGGAATTCACCCCTCCACTTT
TRBV5-1,TRBD2,NA,TRBJ2-1,CASSLAGAGATNEQFF,TGCGCCAGCAGCTTGGCCGGAGCGGGGGCGACCAATGAGCAGTTCTTC
TRBV24-1,NA,NA,TRBJ1-2,CATSDTDRPRGYTF,TGTGCCACCAGTGATACCGACAGGCCGCGGGGCTACACCTTC
TRBV2,TRBD2,NA,TRBJ2-5,CASSRFTGGQETQYF,TGTGCCAGCAGCCGCTTTACGGGGGGGCAAGAGACCCAGTACTTC
TRBV3-1/TRBV3-2,TRBD1,NA,TRBJ2-3,CASSRQGGSTDTQYF,TGTGCCAGCAGCCGACAGGGGGGTAGCACAGATACGCAGTATTTT
TRBV3-1/TRBV3-2,TRBD1,NA,TRBJ2-5,CASSQPRTGGGETQYF,TGTGCCAGCAGCCAACCCCGGACAGGGGGCGGTGAGACCCAGTACTTC
TRBV7-2,NA,NA,TRBJ2-1,CASRGASAYNEQFF,TGTGCCAGCAGGGGCGCTAGCGCCTACAATGAGCAGTTCTTC
TRBV5-4,TRBD1,NA,TRBJ2-3,CASSGTGTDTQYF,TGTGCCAGCAGCGGGACAGGCACAGATACGCAGTATTTT
TRBV2,NA,few,TRBJ2-7,CASSPPQGFFYEQYF,TGTGCCAGCAGCCCGCCACAGGGATTCTTCTACGAGCAGTACTTC
TRBV9,NA,NA,TRBJ2-5,CASSVGAGETQYF,TGTGCCAGCAGCGTGGGGGCGGGAGAGACCCAGTACTTC
TRBV7-9,NA,NA,TRBJ2-5,CASSSGVYQETQYF,TGTGCCAGCAGCTCGGGGGTGTACCAAGAGACCCAGTACTTC
TRBV2,NA,NA,TRBJ1-3,CASREGGNTIYF,TGTGCCAGCAGGGAGGGAGGAAACACCATATATTTT
TRBV19,NA,NA,TRBJ1-1,CASTMDSLNTEAFF,TGTGCCAGTACCATGGACTCTTTAAACACTGAAGCTTTCTTT
TRBV2,TRBD1,NA,TRBJ1-2,CASSSGTGDYGYTF,TGTGCCAGCAGTTCCGGGACAGGGGACTATGGCTACACCTTC
TRBV10-2,TRBD2,NA,TRBJ2-3,CASAEPWEVAGANTDTQYF,TGCGCCAGCGCTGAACCCTGGGAGGTAGCGGGGGCCAACACAGATACGCAGTATTTT
TRBV7-6,TRBD2,NA,TRBJ2-4,CASSPGTSEHIQYF,TGTGCCAGCAGCCCTGGGACTAGCGAGCACATTCAGTACTTC
TRBV2,NA,NA,TRBJ1-1,CASSLRQNTEAFF,TGTGCCAGCAGTCTAAGACAAAACACTGAAGCTTTCTTT
TRBV3-1/TRBV3-2,NA,few,TRBJ2-7,CASSQAGAEQYF,TGTGCCAGCAGCCAAGCTGGAGCCGAGCAGTACTTC
TRBV7-9,NA,NA,TRBJ1-3,CASSLAGTAGNTIYF,TGTGCCAGCAGCTTAGCCGGGACTGCCGGGAACACCATATATTTT
TRBV7-2,NA,NA,TRBJ2-2,CASSPSLGRGTDGELFF,TGTGCCAGCAGCCCTTCCCTGGGCCGGGGGACAGACGGGGAGCTGTTTTTT
TRBV15,NA,NA,TRBJ2-5,CATSRGPPGRPQETQYF,TGTGCCACCAGCAGAGGTCCGCCAGGGCGACCACAAGAGACCCAGTACTTC
TRBV2,NA,NA,TRBJ1-5,CASSDARGAGLPQHF,TGTGCCAGCAGTGACGCGCGGGGCGCGGGATTGCCCCAGCATTTT
TRBV27,TRBD2,NA,TRBJ2-1,CASRPQRGGIYNEQFF,TGTGCCAGCAGACCTCAACGGGGGGGTATCTACAATGAGCAGTTCTTC
TRBV6-1,TRBD2,NA,TRBJ2-1,CASSALRGGSYNEQFF,TGTGCCAGCAGTGCCCTCCGCGGGGGGTCCTACAATGAGCAGTTCTTC
TRBV6-2/TRBV6-3,NA,NA,TRBJ2-5,CASSYSSDRETQYF,TGTGCCAGCAGTTACTCTAGCGATAGAGAGACCCAGTACTTC
TRBV18,NA,NA,TRBJ1-1,CASSLREWNTEAFF,TGTGCCAGCTCTTTACGGGAGTGGAACACTGAAGCTTTCTTT
TRBV4-2,NA,NA,TRBJ1-4,CASSQDPDEKLFF,TGTGCCAGCAGCCAAGACCCGGATGAAAAACTGTTTTTT